The TCR beta chain under discussion was sequenced for a study of blood T cell repertoires in COVID-19. In the study overall: The United States, Italy and Spain provided the acute and convalescent COVID-19 samples.

As originally analysed: From reference gene primer amplification, estimates of nucleated cell counts were derived. Profiling relied on immunoSEQ multiplex PCR, and the TCRdb table lists in-frame clones only, not all of them. Clonal size and the V and J genes are those of that table, whereas D and trimming came from the DNA. The sample carries about 370,000 clones, about 90% recorded once. Trimming cost V 6 bases and J 2 bases; bases outside gene matches: 2. CDR1 and CDR2 (germline): ENHRY, SYGVKD. The CDR3 has 13 amino acids. The source of this sequence is a woman aged 30 to 39 with COVID-19, enrolled during active disease. The sequenced sample was peripheral blood. The rearrangement links TRBV10-3 to TRBJ1-1, with TRBD1 identical over 8 bases. CDR3 sequence reads: CAIRDRVNTEAFF. DNA of the CDR3: TGTGCCATCAGGGACAGGGTAAACACTGAAGCTTTCTTT.